This T cell receptor (beta chain) was documented in a study of blood T cell repertoires in COVID-19. The authors' processing: The assay estimated nucleated cells by amplifying reference gene primers. Only in-frame clones appear in the TCRdb table, and some are missing; sequencing was by immunoSEQ multiplex PCR. That table supplies the V and J calls and clone size; D and trimming were determined from the DNA. Here the sample spans approximately 190,000 clones, over 70% being singletons. After removal of 1 base from V and 8 bases from J, the junction contained 10 bases not matched to a gene. There are 16 residues in the CDR3. The germline CDR1 and CDR2 sequences are LGHNT and FRNRAP.

Sequencing was done on a sample of peripheral blood. This sequence was found in a man between 60 and 75 years old with active or convalescent COVID-19. V is TRBV12-5 and J is TRBJ2-3, with TRBD2 identical over 9 bases. DNA of the CDR3: TGTGCTAGTGGTTTGGAGCTGGGCGGGAGGGCCTCTACGCAGTATTTT. Translating it yields CASGLELGGRASTQYF.